One T cell receptor (beta chain) is described in this entry. This sample was taken from a study of blood T cells in healthy people across ages. The V end lost 0 bases, the J end lost 3 bases, and 13 bases lay between the germline ends. CDR3 size: 15 residues. CDR1 is SGHKS and CDR2 is YYEKEE in the germline V gene (reference sequence). Caucasian individuals from Russia who were healthy and aged 6 to 90 acted as donors. Roughly 10 milliliters of peripheral blood were drawn from each donor. The second PCR ran roughly 6 to 11 cycles with a sample-barcoded 5' primer and J-beta primers. TCRdb ran MiXCR on the 5' RACE reads and lists one entry per CDR3 protein. This repertoire shows 750,000 to 850,000 distinct CDR3 sequences, 20% to 25% found once; its top ten account for 3% to 4%. This same sample was also taken into another study, of T cells of mothers and their children. That source adds: The TCR beta CDR3 read count exceeded 9.5 million for each mother and was around 3.1 million for each child. The overlap seen between related mothers and children slightly exceeded that of unrelated pairs, though not significantly.

The rearrangement uses TRBV5-5 and TRBJ2-7, with D possibly matching TRBD2 (6 bases). This sequence was found in a boy between 10 and 17 years old in good health. Sequenced input: blood. The CDR3 protein is CASSLAVGTFYEQYF. The CDR3 DNA reads as TGTGCCAGCAGCTTGGCCGTAGGGACTTTCTACGAGCAGTACTTC.